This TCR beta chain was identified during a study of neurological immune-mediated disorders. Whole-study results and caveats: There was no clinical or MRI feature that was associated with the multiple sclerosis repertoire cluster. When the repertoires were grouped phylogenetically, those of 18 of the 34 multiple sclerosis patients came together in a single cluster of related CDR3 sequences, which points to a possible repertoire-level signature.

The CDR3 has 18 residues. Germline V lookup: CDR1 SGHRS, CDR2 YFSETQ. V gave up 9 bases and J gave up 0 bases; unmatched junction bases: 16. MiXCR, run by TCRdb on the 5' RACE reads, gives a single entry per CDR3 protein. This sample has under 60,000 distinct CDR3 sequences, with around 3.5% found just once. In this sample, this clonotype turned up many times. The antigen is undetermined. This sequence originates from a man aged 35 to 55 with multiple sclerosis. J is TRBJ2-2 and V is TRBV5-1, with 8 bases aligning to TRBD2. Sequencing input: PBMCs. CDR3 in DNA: TGCGCCACCCCTAAGCTGTCTAGCGGGTTCGCGAACACCGGGGAGCTGTTTTTT. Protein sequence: CATPKLSSGFANTGELFF.